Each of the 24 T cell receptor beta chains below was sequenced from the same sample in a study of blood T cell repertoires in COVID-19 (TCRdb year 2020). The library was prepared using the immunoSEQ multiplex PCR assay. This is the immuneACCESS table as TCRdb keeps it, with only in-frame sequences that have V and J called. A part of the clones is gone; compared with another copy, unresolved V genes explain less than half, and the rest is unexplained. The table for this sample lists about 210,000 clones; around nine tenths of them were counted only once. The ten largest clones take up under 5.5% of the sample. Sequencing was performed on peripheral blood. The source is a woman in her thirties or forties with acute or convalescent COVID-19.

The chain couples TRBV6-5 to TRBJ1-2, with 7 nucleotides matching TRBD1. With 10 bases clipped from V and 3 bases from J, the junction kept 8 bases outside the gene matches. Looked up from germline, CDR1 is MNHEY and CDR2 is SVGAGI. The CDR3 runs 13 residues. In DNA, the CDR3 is TGTGCCACCGGTAGGGGGCGCTACTATGGCTACACCTTC. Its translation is CATGRGRYYGYTF.

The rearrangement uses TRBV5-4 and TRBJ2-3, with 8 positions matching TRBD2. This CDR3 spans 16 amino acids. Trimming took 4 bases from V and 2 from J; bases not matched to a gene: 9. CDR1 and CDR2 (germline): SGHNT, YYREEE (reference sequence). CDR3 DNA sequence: TGTGCCAGCAGCCCGGGGGGGCGGGGGCCCACAGATACGCAGTATTTT. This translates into CASSPGGRGPTDTQYF.

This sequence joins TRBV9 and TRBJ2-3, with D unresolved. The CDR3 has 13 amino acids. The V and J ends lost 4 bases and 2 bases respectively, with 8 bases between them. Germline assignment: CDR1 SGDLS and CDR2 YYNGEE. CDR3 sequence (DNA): TGTGCCAGCAGCCTAAGACACACAGATACGCAGTATTTT. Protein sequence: CASSLRHTDTQYF.

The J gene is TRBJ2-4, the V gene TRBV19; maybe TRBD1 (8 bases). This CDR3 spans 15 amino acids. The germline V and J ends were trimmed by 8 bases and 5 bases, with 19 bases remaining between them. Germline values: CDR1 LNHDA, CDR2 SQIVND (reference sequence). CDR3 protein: CASQLQGAGENIQYF. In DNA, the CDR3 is TGTGCCAGTCAACTCCAGGGGGCGGGGGAAAACATTCAGTACTTC.

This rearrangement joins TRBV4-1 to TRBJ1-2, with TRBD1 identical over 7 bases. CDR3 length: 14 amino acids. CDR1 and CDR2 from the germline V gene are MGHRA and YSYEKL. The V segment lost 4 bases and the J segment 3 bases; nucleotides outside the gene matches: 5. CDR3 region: CASSPPGQYYGYTF. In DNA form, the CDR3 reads TGCGCCAGCAGCCCACCGGGACAGTACTATGGCTACACCTTC.

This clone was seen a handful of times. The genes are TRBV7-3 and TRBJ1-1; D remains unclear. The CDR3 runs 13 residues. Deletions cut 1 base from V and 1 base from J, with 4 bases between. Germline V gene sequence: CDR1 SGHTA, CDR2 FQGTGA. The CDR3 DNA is TGTGCCAGCAGCTTAAGGAGGAACACTGAAGCTTTCTTT. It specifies CASSLRRNTEAFF. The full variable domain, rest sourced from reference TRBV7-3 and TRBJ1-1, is GAGVSQTPSNKVTEKGKYVELRCDPISGHTALYWYRQSLGQGPEFLIYFQGTGAADDSGLPNDRFFAVRPEGSVSTLKIQRTERGDSAVYLCASSLRRNTEAFFGQGTRLTVV.

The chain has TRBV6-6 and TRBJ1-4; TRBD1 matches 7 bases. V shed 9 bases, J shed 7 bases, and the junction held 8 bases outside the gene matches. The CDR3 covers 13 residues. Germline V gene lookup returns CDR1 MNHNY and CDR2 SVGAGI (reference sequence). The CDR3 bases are TGTGCCAGTGGGGACAGCGGAAGTGAAAAACTGTTTTTT. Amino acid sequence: CASGDSGSEKLFF.

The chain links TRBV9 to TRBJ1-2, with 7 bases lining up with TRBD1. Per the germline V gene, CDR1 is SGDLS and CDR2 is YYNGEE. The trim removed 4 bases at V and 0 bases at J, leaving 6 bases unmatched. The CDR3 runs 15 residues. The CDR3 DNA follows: TGTGCCAGCAGCCCTCGGACAGGCTCTAACTATGGCTACACCTTC. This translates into CASSPRTGSNYGYTF.

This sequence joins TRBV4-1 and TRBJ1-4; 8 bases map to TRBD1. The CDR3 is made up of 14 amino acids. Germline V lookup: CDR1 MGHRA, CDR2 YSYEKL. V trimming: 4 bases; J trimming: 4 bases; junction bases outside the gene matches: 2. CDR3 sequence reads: CASSLGQVNEKLFF. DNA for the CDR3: TGCGCCAGCAGCCTGGGACAGGTTAATGAAAAACTGTTTTTT.

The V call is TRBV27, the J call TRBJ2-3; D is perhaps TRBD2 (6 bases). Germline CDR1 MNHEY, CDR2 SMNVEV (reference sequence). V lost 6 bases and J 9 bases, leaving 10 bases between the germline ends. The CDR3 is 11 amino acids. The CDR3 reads CASRAGSTQYF. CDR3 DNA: TGTGCCAGCAGAGCGGGTTCGACGCAGTATTTT.

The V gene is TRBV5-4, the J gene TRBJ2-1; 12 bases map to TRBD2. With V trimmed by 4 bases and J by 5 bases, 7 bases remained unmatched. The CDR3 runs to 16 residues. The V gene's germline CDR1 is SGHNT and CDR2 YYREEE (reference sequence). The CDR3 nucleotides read TGTGCCAGCAGCCCCAGGCTAGCGGGGGGGCACAATGAGCAGTTCTTC. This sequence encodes CASSPRLAGGHNEQFF.

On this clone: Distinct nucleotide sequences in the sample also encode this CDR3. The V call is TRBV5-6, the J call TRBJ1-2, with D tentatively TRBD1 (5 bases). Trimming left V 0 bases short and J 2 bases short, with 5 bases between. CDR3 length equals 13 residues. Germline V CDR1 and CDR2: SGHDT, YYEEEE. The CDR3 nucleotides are TGTGCCAGCAGCTTGGGACAGAACTATGGCTACACCTTC. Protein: CASSLGQNYGYTF. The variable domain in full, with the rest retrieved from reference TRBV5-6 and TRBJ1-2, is DAGVTQSPTHLIKTRGQQVTLRCSPKSGHDTVSWYQQALGQGPQFIFQYYEEEERQRGNFPDRFSGHQFPNYSSELNVNALLLGDSALYLCASSLGQNYGYTFGSGTRLTVV.

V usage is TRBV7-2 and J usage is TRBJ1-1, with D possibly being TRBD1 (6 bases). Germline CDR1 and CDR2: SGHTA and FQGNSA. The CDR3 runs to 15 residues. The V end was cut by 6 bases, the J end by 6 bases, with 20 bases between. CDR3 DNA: TGTGCCAGCAGAAAAGAGGGGGGGCCGTCGGCTGAAGCTTTCTTT. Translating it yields CASRKEGGPSAEAFF.

In nucleotides, the CDR3 is TGTGCCAGCCGAGAGATTGCAACTAATGAAAAACTGTTTTTT. As protein: CASREIATNEKLFF. The chain uses TRBV2 and TRBJ1-4; no reliable D call. The V gene's germline CDR1 is SNHLY and CDR2 FYNNEI. The CDR3 length is 14 residues. The V gene lost 8 bases and the J gene lost 0 bases, with 10 bases spanning the gap.

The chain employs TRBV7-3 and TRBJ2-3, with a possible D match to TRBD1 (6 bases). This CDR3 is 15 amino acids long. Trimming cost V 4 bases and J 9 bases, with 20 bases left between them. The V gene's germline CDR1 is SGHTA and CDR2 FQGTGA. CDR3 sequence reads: CASSSQPGAKETQYF. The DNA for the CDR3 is TGTGCCAGCAGCTCCCAACCAGGGGCAAAAGAGACGCAGTATTTT.

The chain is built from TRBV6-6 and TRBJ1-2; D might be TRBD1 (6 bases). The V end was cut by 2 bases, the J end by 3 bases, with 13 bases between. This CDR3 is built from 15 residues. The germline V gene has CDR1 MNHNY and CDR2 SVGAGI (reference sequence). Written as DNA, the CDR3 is TGTGCCAGCAGTTACCAGTCGGGGGGCGACTATGGCTACACCTTC. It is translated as CASSYQSGGDYGYTF.

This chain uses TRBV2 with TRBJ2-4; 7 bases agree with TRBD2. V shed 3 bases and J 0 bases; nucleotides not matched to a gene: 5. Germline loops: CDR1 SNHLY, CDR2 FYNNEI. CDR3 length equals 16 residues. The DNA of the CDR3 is TGTGCCAGCAGTGAGGGGAGGGTTACAGCCAAAAACATTCAGTACTTC. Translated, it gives CASSEGRVTAKNIQYF.

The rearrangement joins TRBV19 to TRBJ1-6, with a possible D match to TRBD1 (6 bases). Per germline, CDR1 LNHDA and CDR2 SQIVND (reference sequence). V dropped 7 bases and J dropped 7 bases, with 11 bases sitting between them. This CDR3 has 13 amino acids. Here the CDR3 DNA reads TGTGCCAGTAATAACAGGGTGAATTCACCCCTCCACTTT. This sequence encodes CASNNRVNSPLHF.

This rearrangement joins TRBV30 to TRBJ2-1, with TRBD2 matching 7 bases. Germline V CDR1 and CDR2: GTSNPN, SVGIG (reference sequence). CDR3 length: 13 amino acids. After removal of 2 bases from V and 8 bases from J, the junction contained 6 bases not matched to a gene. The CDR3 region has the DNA TGTGCCTGGAGTAGCGGGGCCTCATATGAGCAGTTCTTC. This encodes CAWSSGASYEQFF.

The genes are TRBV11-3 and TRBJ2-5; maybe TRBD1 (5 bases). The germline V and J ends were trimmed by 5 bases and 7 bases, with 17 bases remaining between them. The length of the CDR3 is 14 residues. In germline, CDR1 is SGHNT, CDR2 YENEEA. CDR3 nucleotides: TGTGCCAGCAGCCCAAATGGGCAGGGCGGGACCCAGTACTTC. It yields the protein CASSPNGQGGTQYF.

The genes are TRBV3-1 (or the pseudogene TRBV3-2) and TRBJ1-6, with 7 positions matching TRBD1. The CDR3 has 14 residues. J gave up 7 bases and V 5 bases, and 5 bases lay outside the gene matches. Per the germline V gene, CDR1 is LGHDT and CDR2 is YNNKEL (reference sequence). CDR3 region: CASSATGDNSPLHF. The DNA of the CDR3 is TGTGCCAGCAGCGCCACAGGGGACAATTCACCCCTCCACTTT.

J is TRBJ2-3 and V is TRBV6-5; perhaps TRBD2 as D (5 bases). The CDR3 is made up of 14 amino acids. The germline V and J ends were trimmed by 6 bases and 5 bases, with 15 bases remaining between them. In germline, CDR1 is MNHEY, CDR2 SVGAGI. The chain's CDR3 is CASRHREYRDTQYF. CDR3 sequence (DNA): TGTGCCAGCAGGCACCGGGAATACCGAGATACGCAGTATTTT.

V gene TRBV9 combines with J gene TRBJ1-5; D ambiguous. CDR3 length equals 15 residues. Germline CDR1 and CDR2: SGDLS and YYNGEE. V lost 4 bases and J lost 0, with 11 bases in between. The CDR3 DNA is TGTGCCAGCAGCCTGGGCGTTAATAGCAATCAGCCCCAGCATTTT. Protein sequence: CASSLGVNSNQPQHF. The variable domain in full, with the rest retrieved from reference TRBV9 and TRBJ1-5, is DSGVTQTPKHLITATGQRVTLRCSPRSGDLSVYWYQQSLDQGLQFLIQYYNGEERAKGNILERFSAQQFPDLHSELNLSSLELGDSALYFCASSLGVNSNQPQHFGDGTRLSIL.

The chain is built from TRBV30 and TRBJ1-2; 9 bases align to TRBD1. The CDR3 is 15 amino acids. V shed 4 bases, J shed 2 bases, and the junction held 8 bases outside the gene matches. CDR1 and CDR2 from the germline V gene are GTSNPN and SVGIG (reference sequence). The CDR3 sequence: CAWTNRGLLNYGYTF. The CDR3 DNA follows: TGTGCCTGGACGAACAGGGGGCTACTAAACTATGGCTACACCTTC.